A selection of T cell receptor beta chains follows, all from one sample in a study of T cell changes during pregnancy in multiple sclerosis. Sequencing was performed with immunoSEQ multiplex PCR; in TCRdb, only in-frame clones are kept and a portion is missing. The repertoire has 85,000 to 90,000 clones, around 94% of them found once; the top ten carry over 1.5%. The starting material was peripheral blood, obtained after pregnancy. Receptors were obtained from a female donor in good health, enrolled as a control in a pregnancy study. The CDR3 runs from the conserved cysteine through the conserved F or W. A D gene is named only where the DNA matches it firmly. Expanded clones get a size class; other rows say once, few or many, or leave the size out.

v_call: TRBV27
d_call: TRBD2
clone_size: NA
j_call: TRBJ2-7
cdr3_aa: CASSFVGGTSGSFYEQYF
cdr3_nt: TGTGCCAGCAGTTTCGTGGGCGGGACTAGCGGGAGTTTCTACGAGCAGTACTTC

v_call: TRBV7-9
d_call: NA
clone_size: NA
j_call: TRBJ2-7
cdr3_aa: CASSFITYEQYF
cdr3_nt: TGTGCCAGCAGCTTTATTACCTACGAGCAGTACTTC

v_call: TRBV11-2
d_call: NA
clone_size: NA
j_call: TRBJ1-2
cdr3_aa: CASSFMRGSYTF
cdr3_nt: TGTGCCAGCAGCTTTATGAGGGGGTCCTACACCTTC

v_call: TRBV28
d_call: TRBD1
clone_size: NA
j_call: TRBJ2-7
cdr3_aa: CASSPAGTGGYEQYF
cdr3_nt: TGTGCCAGCAGCCCGGCCGGGACAGGGGGCTACGAGCAGTACTTC

v_call: TRBV29-1
d_call: NA
clone_size: NA
j_call: TRBJ2-1
cdr3_aa: CSVEGPGDEQFF
cdr3_nt: TGCAGCGTTGAAGGGCCCGGGGATGAGCAGTTCTTC

v_call: TRBV5-1
d_call: TRBD2
clone_size: once
j_call: TRBJ2-1
cdr3_aa: CASRSTSGLYNEQFF
cdr3_nt: TGCGCCAGCAGGTCCACTAGCGGACTATACAATGAGCAGTTCTTC

v_call: TRBV15
d_call: NA
clone_size: NA
j_call: TRBJ2-3
cdr3_aa: CATSTLQHRTDTQYF
cdr3_nt: TGTGCCACCAGCACCCTACAGCACCGCACAGATACGCAGTATTTT

v_call: TRBV20-1
d_call: NA
clone_size: NA
j_call: TRBJ1-1
cdr3_aa: CSPIGWGVAFF
cdr3_nt: TGCAGTCCCATTGGGTGGGGGGTAGCTTTCTTT

v_call: TRBV5-1
d_call: TRBD2
clone_size: NA
j_call: TRBJ2-3
cdr3_aa: CASSPGTSGTDTQYF
cdr3_nt: TGCGCCAGCAGCCCTGGGACTAGCGGCACAGATACGCAGTATTTT

v_call: TRBV19
d_call: TRBD1
clone_size: NA
j_call: TRBJ2-1
cdr3_aa: CASSRTGGGNEQFF
cdr3_nt: TGTGCCAGTAGTCGGACAGGGGGCGGGAATGAGCAGTTCTTC

v_call: TRBV5-5
d_call: TRBD2
clone_size: NA
j_call: TRBJ2-1
cdr3_aa: CASSLNSGSNEQFF
cdr3_nt: TGTGCCAGCAGCTTGAATAGCGGGAGCAATGAGCAGTTCTTC

v_call: TRBV5-4
d_call: NA
clone_size: NA
j_call: TRBJ2-1
cdr3_aa: CASSLQGGPYNEQFF
cdr3_nt: TGTGCCAGCAGCTTGCAGGGTGGGCCCTACAATGAGCAGTTCTTC

v_call: TRBV10-3
d_call: NA
clone_size: NA
j_call: TRBJ1-1
cdr3_aa: CAITRASSGNEAFF
cdr3_nt: TGTGCCATCACCCGGGCCAGTTCGGGGAATGAAGCTTTCTTT

v_call: TRBV29-1
d_call: NA
clone_size: NA
j_call: TRBJ2-5
cdr3_aa: CSVVEFQETQYF
cdr3_nt: TGCAGCGTTGTTGAGTTCCAAGAGACCCAGTACTTC

v_call: TRBV27
d_call: TRBD2
clone_size: NA
j_call: TRBJ2-5
cdr3_aa: CASRKGTSGTQYF
cdr3_nt: TGTGCCAGCAGAAAAGGGACTAGCGGGACCCAGTACTTC

v_call: TRBV30
d_call: NA
clone_size: NA
j_call: TRBJ2-5
cdr3_aa: CAWSRRLVGETQYF
cdr3_nt: TGTGCCTGGAGTCGACGACTAGTAGGGGAGACCCAGTACTTC

v_call: TRBV19
d_call: NA
clone_size: NA
j_call: TRBJ2-7
cdr3_aa: CASSSLARSYEQYF
cdr3_nt: TGTGCCAGTAGTAGCTTAGCCCGTTCCTACGAGCAGTACTTC

v_call: TRBV2
d_call: NA
clone_size: NA
j_call: TRBJ2-7
cdr3_aa: CASSGDSLSYEQYF
cdr3_nt: TGTGCCAGCAGCGGAGACTCGCTGTCCTACGAGCAGTACTTC

v_call: TRBV7-6
d_call: NA
clone_size: NA
j_call: TRBJ1-1
cdr3_aa: CASSAGPDLNTEAFF
cdr3_nt: TGTGCCAGCAGCGCGGGGCCGGACCTGAACACTGAAGCTTTCTTT

v_call: TRBV5-4
d_call: NA
clone_size: NA
j_call: TRBJ1-2
cdr3_aa: CASSLHSYGYTF
cdr3_nt: TGTGCCAGCAGCTTACACAGCTATGGCTACACCTTC

v_call: TRBV10-3
d_call: NA
clone_size: NA
j_call: TRBJ2-1
cdr3_aa: CATGPETSSYNEQFF
cdr3_nt: TGTGCCACCGGACCCGAGACTAGCTCCTACAATGAGCAGTTCTTC

v_call: TRBV7-9
d_call: TRBD1
clone_size: NA
j_call: TRBJ2-1
cdr3_aa: CASSRGQGKNEQFF
cdr3_nt: TGTGCCAGCAGCCGAGGACAGGGGAAGAATGAGCAGTTCTTC

v_call: TRBV28
d_call: TRBD1
clone_size: once
j_call: TRBJ1-5
cdr3_aa: CASSPGTVSNQPQHF
cdr3_nt: TGTGCCAGCAGTCCCGGGACAGTCAGCAATCAGCCCCAGCATTTT

v_call: TRBV19
d_call: TRBD2
clone_size: NA
j_call: TRBJ2-3
cdr3_aa: CASGAGGVFDTDTQYF
cdr3_nt: TGTGCCAGTGGGGCGGGGGGAGTGTTCGACACAGATACGCAGTATTTT

v_call: TRBV7-8
d_call: NA
clone_size: NA
j_call: TRBJ2-2
cdr3_aa: CASSFSDWLGTGELFF
cdr3_nt: TGTGCCAGCAGCTTTTCAGACTGGCTTGGAACCGGGGAGCTGTTTTTT

v_call: TRBV7-8
d_call: TRBD2
clone_size: NA
j_call: TRBJ2-7
cdr3_aa: CASSLGEGSLSYEQYF
cdr3_nt: TGTGCCAGCAGCTTAGGGGAGGGGTCACTCTCCTACGAGCAGTACTTC

v_call: TRBV5-1
d_call: TRBD1
clone_size: NA
j_call: TRBJ2-1
cdr3_aa: CASSSQGADYNEQFF
cdr3_nt: TGCGCCAGCAGCTCGCAGGGGGCGGACTACAATGAGCAGTTCTTC

v_call: TRBV2
d_call: TRBD1
clone_size: NA
j_call: TRBJ2-4
cdr3_aa: CASRLRTGVAKNIQYF
cdr3_nt: TGTGCCAGCAGACTACGAACAGGGGTAGCCAAAAACATTCAGTACTTC

v_call: TRBV7-9
d_call: TRBD2
clone_size: NA
j_call: TRBJ2-1
cdr3_aa: CASSLGFSGRDGEQFF
cdr3_nt: TGTGCCAGCAGCTTGGGGTTCAGCGGGAGGGACGGTGAGCAGTTCTTC

v_call: TRBV15
d_call: TRBD2
clone_size: once
j_call: TRBJ2-3
cdr3_aa: CATSRDGLAADTQYF
cdr3_nt: TGTGCCACCAGCAGAGACGGACTAGCGGCAGATACGCAGTATTTT

v_call: TRBV6-5
d_call: TRBD2
clone_size: NA
j_call: TRBJ2-7
cdr3_aa: CASSPSGSSYEQYF
cdr3_nt: TGTGCCAGCAGTCCGAGCGGGAGCTCCTACGAGCAGTACTTC

v_call: TRBV5-6
d_call: NA
clone_size: NA
j_call: TRBJ1-1
cdr3_aa: CASSLGAGDTEAFF
cdr3_nt: TGTGCCAGCAGCTTGGGGGCGGGAGACACTGAAGCTTTCTTT

v_call: TRBV2
d_call: TRBD2
clone_size: NA
j_call: TRBJ2-5
cdr3_aa: CASSGGLEETQYF
cdr3_nt: TGTGCCAGCAGTGGGGGACTAGAAGAGACCCAGTACTTC

v_call: TRBV7-9
d_call: NA
clone_size: NA
j_call: TRBJ1-1
cdr3_aa: CASSRSGATEAFF
cdr3_nt: TGTGCCAGCAGCCGTTCAGGGGCCACTGAAGCTTTCTTT

v_call: TRBV28
d_call: NA
clone_size: NA
j_call: TRBJ1-2
cdr3_aa: CASSLGSGGYTF
cdr3_nt: TGTGCCAGCAGTTTAGGCAGTGGTGGCTACACCTTC

v_call: TRBV5-1
d_call: NA
clone_size: NA
j_call: TRBJ2-5
cdr3_aa: CASSGDGTRRETQYF
cdr3_nt: TGCGCCAGCAGCGGAGACGGGACTCGTAGAGAGACCCAGTACTTC

v_call: TRBV27
d_call: NA
clone_size: NA
j_call: TRBJ2-1
cdr3_aa: CASSFETTSAGEQFF
cdr3_nt: TGTGCCAGCAGTTTCGAGACAACCTCGGCTGGTGAGCAGTTCTTC

v_call: TRBV4-1
d_call: NA
clone_size: NA
j_call: TRBJ2-3
cdr3_aa: CASSQETGRGGFADTQYF
cdr3_nt: TGCGCCAGCAGCCAAGAGACGGGCAGGGGTGGGTTCGCAGATACGCAGTATTTT

v_call: TRBV15
d_call: NA
clone_size: once
j_call: TRBJ2-1
cdr3_aa: CATSRRRQESSYNEQFF
cdr3_nt: TGTGCCACCAGCAGGCGCAGACAGGAGAGCTCCTACAATGAGCAGTTCTTC

v_call: TRBV7-9
d_call: NA
clone_size: NA
j_call: TRBJ2-5
cdr3_aa: CASSLLDWRQETQYF
cdr3_nt: TGTGCCAGCAGCTTATTGGACTGGAGACAAGAGACCCAGTACTTC

v_call: TRBV5-1
d_call: NA
clone_size: NA
j_call: TRBJ2-2
cdr3_aa: CASSTEINGELFF
cdr3_nt: TGCGCCAGCAGCACTGAGATAAACGGGGAGCTGTTTTTT

v_call: TRBV4-1
d_call: NA
clone_size: NA
j_call: TRBJ2-5
cdr3_aa: CASSQWRGETQYF
cdr3_nt: TGCGCCAGCAGCCAGTGGAGAGGAGAGACCCAGTACTTC

v_call: TRBV4-2
d_call: NA
clone_size: NA
j_call: TRBJ2-5
cdr3_aa: CASSRVEGEETQYF
cdr3_nt: TGTGCCAGCAGCCGGGTGGAGGGAGAAGAGACCCAGTACTTC

v_call: TRBV27
d_call: TRBD2
clone_size: NA
j_call: TRBJ2-7
cdr3_aa: CASSLSGLAGGTYEQYF
cdr3_nt: TGTGCCAGCAGTTTATCGGGGTTAGCGGGAGGGACCTACGAGCAGTACTTC

v_call: TRBV5-1
d_call: TRBD1
clone_size: once
j_call: TRBJ2-7
cdr3_aa: CASAISGGEQYF
cdr3_nt: TGCGCCAGTGCGATTTCAGGGGGCGAGCAGTACTTC

v_call: TRBV2
d_call: NA
clone_size: NA
j_call: TRBJ1-5
cdr3_aa: CASQGGGQPQHF
cdr3_nt: TGTGCCAGCCAGGGAGGGGGACAGCCCCAGCATTTT

v_call: TRBV5-1
d_call: NA
clone_size: once
j_call: TRBJ1-3
cdr3_aa: CASSQDVGNTIYF
cdr3_nt: TGCGCCAGCAGCCAGGATGTTGGAAACACCATATATTTT

v_call: TRBV5-1
d_call: TRBD1
clone_size: NA
j_call: TRBJ1-1
cdr3_aa: CASSSYRGNTEAFF
cdr3_nt: TGCGCCAGCAGCTCCTACAGGGGGAACACTGAAGCTTTCTTT

v_call: TRBV11-2
d_call: NA
clone_size: NA
j_call: TRBJ2-5
cdr3_aa: CASSPRPGNQETQYF
cdr3_nt: TGTGCCAGCAGTCCACGACCAGGCAACCAAGAGACCCAGTACTTC

v_call: TRBV5-1
d_call: NA
clone_size: NA
j_call: TRBJ2-6
cdr3_aa: CASSLWPRTTSGSGANVLTF
cdr3_nt: TGCGCCAGCAGCTTGTGGCCCAGAACTACGTCGGGATCTGGGGCCAACGTCCTGACTTTC

v_call: TRBV7-9
d_call: TRBD2
clone_size: NA
j_call: TRBJ2-3
cdr3_aa: CASGNPAGGVDTQYF
cdr3_nt: TGTGCCAGCGGGAACCCAGCGGGAGGGGTAGATACGCAGTATTTT